The 23 T cell receptor beta chains listed next were all sequenced from one sample in a study of blood T cell repertoires in COVID-19. Assay: immunoSEQ multiplex PCR; the TCRdb copy retains only in-frame clones and omits some. This sample yields 200,000 to 300,000 clones, of which approximately 85% are seen a single time; approximately 5.1% belongs to the top ten. Material: peripheral blood. These receptors were taken from a man aged 50-59 years with COVID-19, enrolled during active disease.

The chain uses TRBV19 and TRBJ1-4, with D maybe TRBD1 (5 bases). CDR1 is LNHDA and CDR2 is SQIVND in the germline V gene (reference sequence). V was pared by 7 bases and J by 4 bases, with 13 bases between. The CDR3 is 14 amino acids. The CDR3 spells CASITPQGNEKLFF. The CDR3 DNA follows: TGTGCCAGTATAACCCCCCAGGGTAATGAAAAACTGTTTTTT.

This sequence joins TRBV7-6 and TRBJ2-5, with 7 nucleotides matching TRBD1. V lost 5 bases, J lost 6 bases, and 15 bases stayed unmatched. CDR3 length: 16 residues. Germline V gene sequence: CDR1 SGHVS, CDR2 FNYEAQ. The CDR3 DNA reads TGTGCCAGCAGCCCAAGGGACAGCAACCCCCTCAAGACCCAGTACTTC. Translation: CASSPRDSNPLKTQYF.

This clone has only one observation. The chain employs TRBV2 and TRBJ2-5, with 7 nucleotides matching TRBD1. The CDR3 runs to 12 residues. Germline V gives CDR1 SNHLY, CDR2 FYNNEI. Trimming removed 11 bases from V and 4 bases from J; junction bases left unmatched: 7. DNA for the CDR3: TGTGCCGGAACACAGGGGACAGAGACCCAGTACTTC. It encodes CAGTQGTETQYF.

The chain joins TRBV30 to TRBJ1-6; 7 bases are a match to TRBD1. CDR3 length: 15 amino acids. The V gene's germline CDR1 is GTSNPN and CDR2 SVGIG (reference sequence). J gave up 4 bases and V 4 bases, and 7 bases lay outside the gene matches. The CDR3 loop is CAWKGGAYYNSPLHF. CDR3 coding DNA: TGTGCCTGGAAAGGGGGCGCTTATTATAATTCACCCCTCCACTTT.

The chain uses TRBV5-1 and TRBJ2-2, with 8 bases aligning to TRBD1. Losses at the gene ends were 4 bases for V and 3 bases for J; bases not matched to a gene: 8. Germline V gives CDR1 SGHRS, CDR2 YFSETQ. The CDR3 is made up of 16 amino acids. The CDR3 bases are TGCGCCAGCAGCGTAGCAGGGGGCGCGGACACCGGGGAGCTGTTTTTT. Encoded protein: CASSVAGGADTGELFF.

This clone was seen a few times. V usage is TRBV6-5 and J usage is TRBJ2-2; D not certain. Germline CDR1 MNHEY, CDR2 SVGAGI. V lost 0 bases, J lost 4 bases, and 9 bases lay in between. The length of the CDR3 is 15 residues. The CDR3 sequence is CASSYSSMFTGELFF. CDR3 in DNA: TGTGCCAGCAGTTACTCGAGCATGTTCACCGGGGAGCTGTTTTTT.

This clone was seen a few times. The chain uses TRBV28 and TRBJ1-6, with D possibly being TRBD1 (6 bases). V was pared by 6 bases and J by 5 bases, with 11 bases between. Germline V CDR1 and CDR2: MDHEN, SYDVKM. The length of the CDR3 is 14 residues. This CDR3 is CASRKRQDNSPLHF. For the CDR3, the DNA is TGTGCCAGCAGGAAGAGACAGGATAATTCACCCCTCCACTTT. The entire variable domain, with the rest obtained from reference TRBV28 and TRBJ1-6, is as follows: DVKVTQSSRYLVKRTGEKVFLECVQDMDHENMFWYRQDPGLGLRLIYFSYDVKMKEKGDIPEGYSVSREKKERFSLILESASTNQTSMYLCASRKRQDNSPLHFGNGTRLTVT.

The rearrangement joins TRBV7-2 to TRBJ1-4; 7 bases map to TRBD1. The CDR3 sequence is 13 residues long. Germline trimming cut 5 bases from V and 7 bases from J; bases unmatched to any gene: 4. Germline loops: CDR1 SGHTA, CDR2 FQGNSA. The CDR3 DNA is TGTGCCAGCAGCGCCTCAGGGGGTGAAAAACTGTTTTTT. It is translated as CASSASGGEKLFF.

The chain carries TRBV15 and TRBJ1-5, with a weak D call TRBD1 (6 bases). The germline V and J ends were trimmed by 1 base and 6 bases, with 10 bases remaining between them. This CDR3 spans 14 amino acids. Germline V CDR1 and CDR2: LNHNV, YYDKDF (reference sequence). CDR3 sequence (DNA): TGTGCCACCAGCAGAGGAGGGACACGTCAGCCCCAGCATTTT. Translating gives CATSRGGTRQPQHF.

The CDR3 DNA is TGTGCCTGGAGCCATTGGGACAGGGGAACGGATGGCTACACCTTC. It yields the protein CAWSHWDRGTDGYTF. The chain employs TRBV30 and TRBJ1-2; 10 bases map to TRBD1. V dropped 3 bases and J dropped 6; count of bases not matched to a gene: 10. CDR1 and CDR2 from the germline V gene are GTSNPN and SVGIG (reference sequence). The CDR3 length is 15 residues.

The rearrangement links TRBV11-2 to TRBJ2-7; TRBD2 matches at 12 bases. The CDR3 length is 15 residues. The V segment lost 1 base and the J segment 7 bases; nucleotides outside the gene matches: 5. Germline-derived CDR1 and CDR2 are SGHAT and FQNNGV. The CDR3, as DNA: TGTGCCAGCAGCTTAGGGGCTAGCGGGGGGGTAGAGCAGTACTTC. Translating gives CASSLGASGGVEQYF.

The chain employs TRBV20-1 and TRBJ1-5; D is unclear. Trimming left V 3 bases short and J 4 bases short, with 10 bases between. Germline CDR1 is DFQATT and CDR2 is SNEGSKA (reference sequence). The CDR3 runs to 13 residues. CDR3 sequence (DNA): TGCAGTGCTAGTGTGTCGGTAAATCAGCCCCAGCATTTT. Amino acids: CSASVSVNQPQHF.

This clone was seen more than once but under ten times. This chain joins TRBV2 and TRBJ2-3; TRBD2 might be the D (6 bases). This CDR3 comprises 11 residues. Germline-derived CDR1 and CDR2 are SNHLY and FYNNEI. V dropped 4 bases and J dropped 10 bases, with 9 bases sitting between them. CDR3 DNA: TGTGCCAGCAGTGTCGGGGGTCCGCAGTATTTT. Amino acid sequence: CASSVGGPQYF.

This chain links TRBV2 with TRBJ1-6, with 7 positions matching TRBD1. Per germline, CDR1 SNHLY and CDR2 FYNNEI. V lost 3 bases, J lost 7 bases, and 3 bases stayed unmatched. This CDR3 comprises 14 residues. The DNA for the CDR3 is TGTGCCAGCAGTGACAGGGGGAGAAATTCACCCCTCCACTTT. It is translated as CASSDRGRNSPLHF.

This clone is a singleton in its sample. This same CDR3 is encoded by further DNA sequences in the sample. This sequence joins TRBV2 and TRBJ2-3; D possibly corresponds to TRBD2 (5 bases). CDR3 length equals 12 residues. Trimming shortened V by 9 bases and J by 2 bases, and 9 bases separated the two germline ends. The germline V gene encodes CDR1 SNHLY and CDR2 FYNNEI. CDR3 sequence: CASSGDTDTQYF. The CDR3 nucleotides are TGTGCCAGTTCCGGGGACACAGATACGCAGTATTTT.

The V call is TRBV28, the J call TRBJ1-5; D possibly corresponds to TRBD1 (6 bases). This CDR3 has 15 residues. Germline CDR1 is MDHEN and CDR2 is SYDVKM. Trimming left V 6 bases short and J 3 bases short, with 15 bases between. The CDR3 region has the DNA TGTGCCAGCAGGGCCCCGACAGGACACAATCAGCCCCAGCATTTT. This sequence encodes CASRAPTGHNQPQHF.

The rearrangement joins TRBV11-2 to TRBJ2-5; 7 positions match TRBD1. The V and J ends lost 5 bases and 4 bases, in that order; junction bases with no gene match: 10. CDR1 is SGHAT, CDR2 FQNNGV, per germline. The CDR3 runs 15 residues. CDR3 nucleotides: TGTGCCAGCAGCCAAGGGGGCCCCCGGAGAGAGACCCAGTACTTC. Protein sequence: CASSQGGPRRETQYF.

The chain couples TRBV4-3 to TRBJ1-1; D might be TRBD1 (5 bases). The V end was cut by 3 bases, the J end by 3 bases, with 8 bases between. CDR1 and CDR2 from the germline V gene are LGHNA and YSLEER. The CDR3 sequence is 13 residues long. CDR3 coding DNA: TGCGCCAGCAGCCAGTTAGGGGACACTGAAGCTTTCTTT. Protein product: CASSQLGDTEAFF.

The chain combines TRBV29-1 with TRBJ2-1, with 7 bases aligning to TRBD2. CDR3 size: 15 residues. J was trimmed by 4 bases and V by 4 bases; bases with no gene match: 10. Germline-derived CDR1 and CDR2 are SQVTM and ANQGSEA. CDR3 in DNA: TGCAGCGTTGTTTTGGGGGGGATCCTATACAATGAGCAGTTCTTC. It encodes CSVVLGGILYNEQFF.

This sequence joins TRBV2 and TRBJ2-2; 12 bases fit TRBD2. Trimming removed 5 bases from V and 4 bases from J; junction bases left unmatched: 8. The length of the CDR3 is 17 residues. Germline-derived CDR1 and CDR2 are SNHLY and FYNNEI. In nucleotides, the CDR3 is TGTGCCAGCAGTTCACTAGCGGGGGGCCCGGGCACCGGGGAGCTGTTTTTT. Its translation is CASSSLAGGPGTGELFF.

The rearrangement links TRBV27 to TRBJ2-6; 7 positions agree with TRBD1. CDR3 length: 15 residues. The V and J ends lost 5 bases and 2 bases, in that order; junction bases with no gene match: 3. CDR1 and CDR2 from the germline V gene are MNHEY and SMNVEV (reference sequence). The CDR3 DNA sequence: TGTGCCAGCAGTGAAACAGGGGCTGGGGCCAACGTCCTGACTTTC. Its translation is CASSETGAGANVLTF.

The chain employs TRBV3-1 (or the pseudogene TRBV3-2) and TRBJ2-7, with 8 bases lining up with TRBD1. Germline V gene sequence: CDR1 LGHDT, CDR2 YNNKEL (reference sequence). V was clipped by 4 bases and J by 2 bases; unmatched bases: 7. The CDR3 loop spans 15 amino acids. The CDR3 DNA reads as TGTGCCAGCAGCCGACGGACAGGGCAAACCTACGAGCAGTACTTC. Protein product: CASSRRTGQTYEQYF.

The chain carries TRBV7-9 and TRBJ2-1; tentatively, D is TRBD2 (5 bases). CDR3 length: 15 amino acids. The V end lost 0 bases, the J end lost 9 bases, and 15 bases lay between the germline ends. The germline V gene encodes CDR1 SEHNR and CDR2 FQNEAQ (reference sequence). Written as DNA, the CDR3 is TGTGCCAGCAGCTTAGCCACTTTACTAGAGGCTGAGCAGTTCTTC. Its translation: CASSLATLLEAEQFF.